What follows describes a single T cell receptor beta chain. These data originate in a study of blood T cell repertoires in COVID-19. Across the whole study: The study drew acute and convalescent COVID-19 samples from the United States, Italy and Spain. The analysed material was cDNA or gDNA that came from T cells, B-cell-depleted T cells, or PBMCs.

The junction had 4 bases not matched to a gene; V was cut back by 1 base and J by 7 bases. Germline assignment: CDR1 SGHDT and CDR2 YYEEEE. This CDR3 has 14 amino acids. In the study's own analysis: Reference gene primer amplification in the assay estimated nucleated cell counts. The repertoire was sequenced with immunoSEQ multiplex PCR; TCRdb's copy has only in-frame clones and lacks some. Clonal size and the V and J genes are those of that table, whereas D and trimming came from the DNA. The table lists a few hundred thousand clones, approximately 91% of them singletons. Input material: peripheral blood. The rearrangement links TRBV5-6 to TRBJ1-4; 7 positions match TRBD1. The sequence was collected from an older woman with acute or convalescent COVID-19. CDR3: CASSLQGGSEKLFF. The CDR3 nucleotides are TGTGCCAGCAGCTTGCAGGGGGGTAGTGAAAAACTGTTTTTT.